The 22 T cell receptor beta chains presented below share a single source sample, sequenced in a study of early T cells in non-severe SARS-CoV-2 infection. TCRdb reanalysed the 5' RACE reads using MiXCR and keeps one entry per CDR3 protein. Of more than 95,000 distinct CDR3 sequences in the sample, approximately 17% were seen once. Sequenced input: whole blood. The receptors were gathered from an adult who was a healthcare worker with PCR-confirmed SARS-CoV-2 infection or an uninfected control (not recorded which).

This clonotype was seen a few times. The chain couples TRBV10-3 to TRBJ2-1; 7 bases line up with TRBD2. In germline, CDR1 is ENHRY, CDR2 SYGVKD. The ends lost 2 bases at V and 2 bases at J; junction bases unmatched: 0. The CDR3 has 14 residues. The CDR3 is CAISETSAYNEQFF. The DNA for the CDR3 is TGTGCCATCAGTGAGACTAGCGCCTACAATGAGCAGTTCTTC.

The chain carries TRBV12-3 or TRBV12-4 and TRBJ2-3; 15 nucleotides align to TRBD2. The CDR3 runs 18 residues. Losses at the gene ends were 2 bases for V and 0 bases for J; bases not matched to a gene: 3. CDR3 in DNA: TGTGCCAGCAGTTTACGGACTAGCGGGGGGGCCAGCACAGATACGCAGTATTTT. It specifies CASSLRTSGGASTDTQYF.

In this sample, this clonotype turned up once. The V and J genes are TRBV4-2 and TRBJ1-2; D gene unclear. V was shortened by 0 bases and J by 1 base, with 9 bases between the two germline ends. CDR1 is LGHNA and CDR2 is YNFKEQ in the germline V gene. The CDR3 loop spans 15 amino acids. In DNA form, the CDR3 reads TGTGCCAGCAGCCAAGAGAGGGAAAGTAACTATGGCTACACCTTC. Its translation is CASSQERESNYGYTF.

The chain links TRBV28 to TRBJ2-7, with 7 positions matching TRBD2. This CDR3 contains 15 residues. J gave up 3 bases and V 6 bases, and 11 bases lay outside the gene matches. In germline, CDR1 is MDHEN, CDR2 SYDVKM. CDR3 in DNA: TGTGCCAGCAGCAAAACCGGGACTATCTTCTACGAGCAGTACTTC. It encodes CASSKTGTIFYEQYF. The full variable domain, rest sourced from reference TRBV28 and TRBJ2-7, is DVKVTQSSRYLVKRTGEKVFLECVQDMDHENMFWYRQDPGLGLRLIYFSYDVKMKEKGDIPEGYSVSREKKERFSLILESASTNQTSMYLCASSKTGTIFYEQYFGPGTRLTVT.

The sample holds one count of this clonotype. This sequence joins TRBV28 and TRBJ2-7; tentatively, D is TRBD2 (6 bases). The germline CDR1 and CDR2 sequences are MDHEN and SYDVKM. V lost 6 bases and J 2 bases, leaving 14 bases between the germline ends. The CDR3 has 14 residues. The CDR3 coding sequence is TGTGCCAGCAGCCCGCGGGATTCCCCCTACGAGCAGTACTTC. Protein product: CASSPRDSPYEQYF.

This clonotype has only a few counts. V is TRBV18 and J is TRBJ2-5; D remains ambiguous. The CDR3 runs 14 residues. V lost 3 bases, J lost 5 bases, and 13 bases lay in between. CDR1 is KGHSH and CDR2 is LQKENI in the germline V gene. The CDR3 DNA reads as TGTGCCAGCTCACCGGCGGCGTTCTTGGAGACCCAGTACTTC. It yields the protein CASSPAAFLETQYF. The full variable domain, in which reference TRBV18 and TRBJ2-5 provide the parts outside the CDR3, is NAGVMQNPRHLVRRRGQEARLRCSPMKGHSHVYWYRQLPEEGLKFMVYLQKENIIDESGMPKERFSAEFPKEGPSILRIQQVVRGDSAAYFCASSPAAFLETQYFGPGTRLLVL.

The genes are TRBV12-3 or TRBV12-4 and TRBJ2-1, with D possibly being TRBD2 (5 bases). There are 14 residues in the CDR3. V shed 2 bases and J shed 9 bases, with 14 bases lying between them. The CDR3: CASSLPLGRGEQFF. The CDR3, as DNA: TGTGCCAGCAGTTTACCCCTCGGACGGGGTGAGCAGTTCTTC.

This clonotype was counted only a few times. The V gene is TRBV10-1, the J gene TRBJ2-5; 14 bases align to TRBD2. Germline-derived CDR1 and CDR2 are WNHNN and SYGVQD (reference sequence). The CDR3 sequence is 16 residues long. Trimming removed 5 bases from V and 5 bases from J; junction bases left unmatched: 7. Here the CDR3 DNA reads TGCGCCAGCAGTCGCGGACTAGCGGGGGGTGAGGAGACCCAGTACTTC. It codes for CASSRGLAGGEETQYF.

The chain uses TRBV7-8 and TRBJ2-1, with TRBD2 matching 8 bases. Germline trimming cut 8 bases from V and 10 bases from J; bases unmatched to any gene: 13. Germline V gene lookup returns CDR1 SGHVS and CDR2 FQNEAQ. The CDR3 runs 14 residues. The CDR3 is CASQAGDSGWEQFF. Written as DNA, the CDR3 is TGTGCCAGCCAAGCGGGAGATAGTGGGTGGGAGCAGTTCTTC.

In its sample, this clonotype was seen once. J is TRBJ2-7 and V is TRBV10-2; 7 nucleotides match TRBD2. This CDR3 has 12 residues. Per germline, CDR1 WSHSY and CDR2 SAAADI. The ends lost 6 bases at V and 2 bases at J; junction bases unmatched: 1. The CDR3: CASRLAAYEQYF. As DNA, the CDR3 is TGCGCCAGCAGGCTAGCGGCCTACGAGCAGTACTTC.

This clonotype was detected a few times. The chain is built from TRBV4-3 and TRBJ2-7; possibly TRBD2 for D (5 bases). V was trimmed by 0 bases and J by 0 bases, leaving 12 bases between them. From germline, CDR1 is LGHNA and CDR2 YSLEER. The CDR3 has 16 residues. The CDR3 sequence is CASSQDLGVGSYEQYF. CDR3 coding DNA: TGCGCCAGCAGCCAAGATCTGGGAGTCGGCTCCTACGAGCAGTACTTC.

The table lists this clonotype with a few counts. The V gene is TRBV12-5, the J gene TRBJ2-5; TRBD1 is a possible D gene (6 bases). Trimming took off 0 bases at V and 3 bases at J, with 14 bases between the two ends. Germline V lookup: CDR1 LGHNT, CDR2 FRNRAP. The CDR3 totals 16 residues. The CDR3 DNA is TGTGCTAGTGGTTTGGTATTCAACAGGGCCGAAGAGACCCAGTACTTC. Protein product: CASGLVFNRAEETQYF.

There are many counts of this clonotype. The gene calls are TRBV6-2 or TRBV6-3 and TRBJ1-2; TRBD1 is a possible D gene (6 bases). The CDR3 totals 13 residues. Germline lookup yields CDR1 MNHEY and CDR2 SVGEGT. Trimming took 2 bases from V and 8 from J, leaving 12 bases between them. The CDR3 reads CASSYARTEGYTF. The CDR3, as DNA: TGTGCCAGCAGTTACGCCAGGACAGAAGGCTACACCTTC.

This sequence joins TRBV15 and TRBJ2-6; D call uncertain. The V gene's germline CDR1 is LNHNV and CDR2 YYDKDF (reference sequence). The CDR3 has 15 residues. The V and J ends lost 3 bases and 0 bases respectively, with 6 bases between them. CDR3 coding DNA: TGTGCCACCAGCAGTTGGCTCTCTGGGGCCAACGTCCTGACTTTC. Residues: CATSSWLSGANVLTF.

This rearrangement joins TRBV5-1 to TRBJ2-5; D is perhaps TRBD2 (5 bases). Germline CDR1 and CDR2: SGHRS and YFSETQ. The CDR3 has 15 amino acids. V was pared by 0 bases and J by 1 base, with 10 bases between. This chain's CDR3 is CASSLDGNVQETQYF. The CDR3 region has the DNA TGCGCCAGCAGCTTGGACGGGAACGTCCAAGAGACCCAGTACTTC.

Regarding this clonotype: A much larger clonotype is one base distant, so this may be a read error. The CDR3 end shows no conserved phenylalanine or tryptophan, and so a read error is likely. The CDR3 DNA reads as TGCGCCAGCAGCATACTACCGGCAGGGGCCCCGTCCGGGGAGCTGTTTTCT. It encodes CASSILPAGAPSGELFS. The V and J genes are TRBV5-1 and TRBJ2-2, with D perhaps TRBD1 (6 bases). Trimming stripped 4 bases from V and 6 bases from J, with 22 bases between. Germline-derived CDR1 and CDR2 are SGHRS and YFSETQ. The CDR3 has 17 amino acids.

The chain employs TRBV12-3 or TRBV12-4 and TRBJ2-1, with no clear D. The CDR3 length is 15 residues. Trimming took off 6 bases at V and 0 bases at J, with 12 bases between the two ends. The CDR3 loop is CASSQRRSSYNEQFF. The CDR3 bases are TGTGCCAGCAGCCAAAGACGGAGCTCCTACAATGAGCAGTTCTTC.

The rearrangement uses TRBV7-2 and TRBJ2-5, with 11 bases that match TRBD2. The germline V gene encodes CDR1 SGHTA and CDR2 FQGNSA. CDR3 length equals 13 residues. Trimming removed 5 bases from V and 9 bases from J; junction bases left unmatched: 5. The CDR3 loop is CASSLRLAGPQYF. DNA of the CDR3: TGTGCCAGCAGCCTGAGACTAGCGGGGCCCCAGTACTTC.

This clonotype showed up many times. The CDR3 reads CASGVLAGGPGGELFF. The CDR3, as DNA: TGCGCCAGCGGAGTTCTAGCGGGAGGGCCCGGCGGGGAGCTGTTTTTT. The chain combines TRBV4-3 with TRBJ2-2, with 12 bases matching TRBD2. V was clipped by 8 bases and J by 7 bases; unmatched bases: 11. The CDR3 is made up of 16 amino acids. Germline assignment: CDR1 LGHNA and CDR2 YSLEER.

This clonotype was seen only once. The rearrangement uses TRBV30 and TRBJ2-1, with 8 positions matching TRBD2. The CDR3 totals 14 residues. The germline V gene encodes CDR1 GTSNPN and CDR2 SVGIG (reference sequence). V lost 5 bases to trimming and J lost 4 bases; unmatched junction nucleotides: 7. In nucleotides, the CDR3 is TGTGCCTGGGGGTCTAAGCGGGGGTACAATGAGCAGTTCTTC. Amino acid sequence: CAWGSKRGYNEQFF.

The genes are TRBV27 and TRBJ1-5; no definite D call. Germline V gives CDR1 MNHEY, CDR2 SMNVEV (reference sequence). There are 15 residues in the CDR3. Deletions cut 5 bases from V and 2 bases from J, with 13 bases between. In nucleotides, the CDR3 is TGTGCCAGCAGTCCCTGGTATCGGGGCAATCAGCCCCAGCATTTT. This codes for CASSPWYRGNQPQHF.

The V call is TRBV4-2, the J call TRBJ2-3; 10 nucleotides match TRBD2. Germline CDR1 reads LGHNA; CDR2 reads YNFKEQ. The CDR3 length is 18 residues. After removal of 0 bases from V and 4 bases from J, the junction contained 10 bases not matched to a gene. The CDR3 here is CASSQEIAGGQVADTQYF. DNA for the CDR3: TGTGCCAGCAGCCAAGAGATAGCGGGGGGTCAGGTGGCAGATACGCAGTATTTT.